This section outlines one TCR beta chain sequence together with its context. Antigen specificity is unknown. The sample belongs to a study of cytomegalovirus exposure and HLA in healthy donors. Points from the study as a whole: Associated with cytomegalovirus, according to the listing, were approximately 160 TCR beta chains. Whilst most TCR sequences proved rare, a subset of public TCRs occurred across many donors.

It was with 60 Vbeta and 13 Jbeta primers that the PCR ran. This table comes from immunoSEQ multiplex PCR, and its TCRdb copy is limited to in-frame clones, with some not included. The sample has 20,000 or so clones, around 73% seen once. Trimming removed 0 bases from V and 4 bases from J, with 11 bases in between. The CDR3 runs 15 residues. In germline, CDR1 is SGHRS, CDR2 YFSETQ. All the people who gave samples were healthy bone marrow donors. The donors, nominally healthy at sampling, likely had unrecorded immune exposures. Sequenced material: PBMCs. This receptor was obtained from a man in his sixties in good health and CMV-seronegative. This chain links TRBV5-1 with TRBJ1-5; possible D gene TRBD1, 5 bases. CDR3 nucleotide sequence: TGCGCCAGCAGCTTGGAATCGGGGGGGAATCAGCCCCAGCATTTT. Protein sequence: CASSLESGGNQPQHF.